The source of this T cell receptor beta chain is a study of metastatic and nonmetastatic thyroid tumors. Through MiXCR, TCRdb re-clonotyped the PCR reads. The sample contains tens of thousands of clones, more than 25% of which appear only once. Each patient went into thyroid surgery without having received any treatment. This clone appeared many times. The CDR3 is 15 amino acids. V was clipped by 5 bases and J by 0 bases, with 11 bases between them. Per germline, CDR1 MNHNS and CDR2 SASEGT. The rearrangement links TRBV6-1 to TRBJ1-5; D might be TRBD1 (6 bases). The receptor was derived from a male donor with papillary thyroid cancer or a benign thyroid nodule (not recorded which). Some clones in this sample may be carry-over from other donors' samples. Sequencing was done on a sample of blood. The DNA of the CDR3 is TGTGCCAGCAGTCCGGGACAAGATAGCAATCAGCCCCAGCATTTT. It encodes CASSPGQDSNQPQHF.